This TCR beta chain appears in the sequencing data of a study of cytomegalovirus exposure and HLA in healthy donors. General observations from the study: Across donors, most TCRs were seen rarely, yet some public ones were widespread. The classifier reportedly diagnosed cytomegalovirus status with high specificity and sensitivity.

This clone was seen only once. Its antigen is still unknown. Data came from immunoSEQ multiplex PCR; TCRdb stores just in-frame clones and leaves some out. The table lists about 54,000 clones, roughly nine tenths of them singletons. The CDR3 totals 16 residues. Germline V gene data show CDR1 as SGDLS and CDR2 as YYNGEE. Trimming cost V 4 bases and J 9 bases, with 22 bases left between them. The material sequenced was PBMCs. The chain has TRBV9 and TRBJ2-2; no reliable D call. This TCR came from a woman between 18 and 29 years old in good health and CMV-seropositive. Here the CDR3 DNA reads TGTGCCAGCAGCACCCTTTCTGCGACTGTTGTCCGGGAGCTGTTTTTT. Translated, it gives CASSTLSATVVRELFF.